Listed here is a single T cell receptor beta chain. As for the donors, each was a healthy bone marrow donor. The PCR was carried out with 60 Vbeta primers and 13 Jbeta primers. Clones were read by immunoSEQ multiplex PCR, and TCRdb kept only the in-frame ones, dropping some. The sample lists around 110,000 clones; about four fifths were seen once. The data were taken from a study of cytomegalovirus exposure and HLA in healthy donors. This TCR was sampled from a woman between 18 and 29 years old in good health and CMV-seronegative. Material for sequencing was PBMCs.

CDR3 nucleotide sequence: TGTGCCAGCAGCCTAGCGATAGGCCTCTACGAGCAGTACTTC. Amino acid sequence: CASSLAIGLYEQYF. V and J are TRBV6-6 and TRBJ2-7, with D possibly being TRBD2 (6 bases). The CDR3 runs 14 residues. Deletions cut 6 bases from V and 3 bases from J, with 15 bases between. Per the germline V gene, CDR1 is MNHNY and CDR2 is SVGAGI (reference sequence).